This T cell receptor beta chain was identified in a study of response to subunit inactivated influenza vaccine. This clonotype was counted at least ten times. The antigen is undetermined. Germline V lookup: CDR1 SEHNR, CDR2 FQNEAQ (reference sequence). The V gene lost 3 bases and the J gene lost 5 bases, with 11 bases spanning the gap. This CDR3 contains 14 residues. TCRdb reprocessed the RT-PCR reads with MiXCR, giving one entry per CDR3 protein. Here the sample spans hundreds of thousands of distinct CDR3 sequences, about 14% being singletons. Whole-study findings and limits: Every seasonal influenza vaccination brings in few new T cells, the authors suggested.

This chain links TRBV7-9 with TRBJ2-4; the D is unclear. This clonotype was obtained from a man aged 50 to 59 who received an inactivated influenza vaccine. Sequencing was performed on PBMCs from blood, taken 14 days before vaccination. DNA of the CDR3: TGTGCCAGCAGCTTCCATAGTATGGAAAACATTCAGTACTTC. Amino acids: CASSFHSMENIQYF.